Detailed here is one T cell receptor (beta chain). Its antigen remains unknown. Per germline, CDR1 SGHRS and CDR2 YFSETQ. This CDR3 has 15 residues. V dropped 1 base and J dropped 3 bases, with 11 bases sitting between them. PCR was performed a second time for about 7 to 12 cycles using a sample-barcoded 5' primer and a J-beta primer mix. TCRdb processed the 5' RACE reads anew with MiXCR; each CDR3 protein has one entry. The repertoire holds hundreds of thousands of distinct CDR3 sequences, approximately 30% seen once, with approximately 15% in the top ten. The data derive from a study of blood T cells in healthy people across ages. Study observations and caveats: A greater number of naive CD4+ cells and higher diversity distinguished long-lived donors from aged donors. TCR beta diversity, measured per million T cells, fell in a roughly linear way with age.

This clonotype was obtained from an elderly woman in good health. The gene calls are TRBV5-1 and TRBJ1-3; no definite D call. The sequencing sample was made of blood. The CDR3 spells CASSLRAGDGNTIYF. CDR3 nucleotides: TGCGCCAGCAGCTTGCGTGCAGGCGATGGAAACACCATATATTTT.